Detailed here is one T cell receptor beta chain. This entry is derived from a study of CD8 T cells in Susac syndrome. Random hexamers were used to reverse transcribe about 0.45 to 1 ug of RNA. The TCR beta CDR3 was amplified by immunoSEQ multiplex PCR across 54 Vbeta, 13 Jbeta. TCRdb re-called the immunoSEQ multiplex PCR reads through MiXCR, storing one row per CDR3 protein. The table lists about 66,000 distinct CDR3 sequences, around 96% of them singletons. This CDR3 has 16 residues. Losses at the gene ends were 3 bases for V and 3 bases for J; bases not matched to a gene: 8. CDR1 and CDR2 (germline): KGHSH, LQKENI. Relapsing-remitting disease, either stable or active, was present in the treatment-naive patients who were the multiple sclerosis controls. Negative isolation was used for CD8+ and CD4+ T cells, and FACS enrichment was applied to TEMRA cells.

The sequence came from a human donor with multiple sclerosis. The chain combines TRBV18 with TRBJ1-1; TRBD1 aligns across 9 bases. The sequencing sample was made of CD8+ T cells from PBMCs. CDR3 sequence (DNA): TGTGCCAGCTCACCGACTCCGGGACAGGGCGACACTGAAGCTTTCTTT. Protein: CASSPTPGQGDTEAFF.